The 7 T cell receptor beta chains reported below all come from one sample, sequenced in a study of blood T cells in healthy people across ages. The second PCR ran roughly 6 to 11 cycles with a sample-barcoded 5' primer and J-beta primers. TCRdb redid the calling of the 5' RACE reads with MiXCR, one entry per CDR3 protein. The sample carries roughly 1,500,000 distinct CDR3 sequences, 34% recorded once. Sequenced: blood. Every receptor here comes from a woman in her twenties or thirties in good health.

The rearrangement joins TRBV5-1 to TRBJ2-5, with D perhaps being TRBD1 or TRBD2 (6 bases each). Trimming stripped 7 bases from V and 5 bases from J, with 21 bases between. CDR1 is SGHRS, CDR2 YFSETQ, per germline. The CDR3 is 15 residues long. The CDR3 here is CASQALTGGGETQYF. CDR3 DNA sequence: TGCGCCAGCCAGGCCCTAACCGGGGGCGGGGAGACCCAGTACTTC.

V usage is TRBV6-1 and J usage is TRBJ2-1, with TRBD2 matching 13 bases. This CDR3 is 17 amino acids long. V lost 4 bases and J lost 1; bases outside the gene matches: 4. The germline V gene has CDR1 MNHNS and CDR2 SASEGT. CDR3 sequence: CASSGRTSGRSYNEQFF. CDR3 sequence (DNA): TGTGCCAGCAGTGGGCGGACTAGCGGGAGATCCTACAATGAGCAGTTCTTC.

The chain combines TRBV6-6 with TRBJ2-1, with 7 nucleotides matching TRBD2. Germline V gene sequence: CDR1 MNHNY, CDR2 SVGAGI (reference sequence). This CDR3 has 16 amino acids. Trimming took 0 bases from V and 4 from J; bases not matched to a gene: 6. CDR3 in amino acids: CASSYSIRRGYNEQFF. DNA of the CDR3: TGTGCCAGCAGTTACTCCATACGGCGGGGGTACAATGAGCAGTTCTTC.

V is TRBV6-1 and J is TRBJ1-6; D call uncertain. The CDR3 has 16 residues. The V gene's germline CDR1 is MNHNS and CDR2 SASEGT. The V end lost 6 bases, the J end lost 7 bases, and 19 bases lay between the germline ends. CDR3: CASRGFGLGANSPLHF. CDR3 sequence (DNA): TGTGCCAGCAGGGGATTCGGCCTAGGAGCGAATTCACCCCTCCACTTT.

This clonotype came up once. The chain is built from TRBV7-2 and TRBJ2-7, with TRBD2 identical over 8 bases. V dropped 3 bases and J dropped 5; count of bases not matched to a gene: 12. Germline V gene data show CDR1 as SGHTA and CDR2 as FQGNSA. The CDR3 is made up of 16 amino acids. As DNA, the CDR3 is TGTGCCAGCAGCTTGCGACGGGAGGGAGGTAGCGACGAGCAGTACTTC. It translates to CASSLRREGGSDEQYF.

This clonotype has more than one count but fewer than ten. V and J are TRBV5-1 and TRBJ2-1, with 7 nucleotides matching TRBD2. Per germline, CDR1 SGHRS and CDR2 YFSETQ. After removal of 2 bases from V and 5 bases from J, the junction contained 13 bases not matched to a gene. This CDR3 has 17 residues. CDR3 nucleotide sequence: TGCGCCAGCAGCTTATTTAGTGGTGCGGGAGTGAACAATGAGCAGTTCTTC. Amino acid sequence: CASSLFSGAGVNNEQFF.

This clonotype has more than one count but fewer than ten. This rearrangement joins TRBV11-3 to TRBJ2-7; D might be TRBD1 (6 bases). V gave up 1 base and J gave up 0 bases, with 10 bases separating them. CDR1 SGHNT and CDR2 YENEEA come from the germline V gene. The CDR3 is 15 amino acids. DNA for the CDR3: TGTGCCAGCAGCTTAGGGTCAGGGGACTCCTACGAGCAGTACTTC. It specifies CASSLGSGDSYEQYF.